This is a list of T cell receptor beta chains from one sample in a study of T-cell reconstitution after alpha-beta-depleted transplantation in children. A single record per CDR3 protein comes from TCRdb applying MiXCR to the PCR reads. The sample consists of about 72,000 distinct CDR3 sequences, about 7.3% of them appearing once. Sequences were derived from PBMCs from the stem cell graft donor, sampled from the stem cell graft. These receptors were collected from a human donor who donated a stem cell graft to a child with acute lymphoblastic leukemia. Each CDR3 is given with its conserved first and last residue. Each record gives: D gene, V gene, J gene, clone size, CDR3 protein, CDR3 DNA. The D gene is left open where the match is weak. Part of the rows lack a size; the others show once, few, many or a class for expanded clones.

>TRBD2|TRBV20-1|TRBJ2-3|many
CSARDLSGGAGAGTDTQYF
TGCAGTGCTAGAGATCTGTCGGGCGGAGCGGGAGCGGGCACAGATACGCAGTATTTT
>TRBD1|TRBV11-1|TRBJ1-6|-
CASSLATGTGVRNSPLHF
TGTGCCAGCAGCTTAGCTACCGGGACAGGGGTTCGTAATTCACCCCTCCACTTT
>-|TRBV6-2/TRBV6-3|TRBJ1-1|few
CATASGNTEAFF
TGTGCCACCGCGAGCGGGAACACTGAAGCTTTCTTT
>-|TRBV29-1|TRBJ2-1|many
CSVVVRGDYNEQFF
TGCAGCGTTGTAGTAAGGGGGGACTACAATGAGCAGTTCTTC
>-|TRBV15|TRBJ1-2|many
CATSRDLDGSYGYTF
TGTGCCACCAGCAGAGATTTAGACGGAAGCTATGGCTACACCTTC
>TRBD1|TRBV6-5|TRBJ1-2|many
CASSYSSGTGRGYTF
TGTGCCAGCAGTTACTCATCCGGGACAGGGAGAGGCTACACCTTC
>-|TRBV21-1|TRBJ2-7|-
CASSLRDRDHEQYF
TGTGCCAGCAGCCTCCGGGACAGGGACCACGAGCAGTACTTC
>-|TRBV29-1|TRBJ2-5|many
CSVEEKPTSGGTQYF
TGCAGCGTTGAAGAGAAGCCAACCTCCGGGGGGACCCAGTACTTC
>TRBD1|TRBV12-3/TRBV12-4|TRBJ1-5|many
CASTWTGGGQPQHF
TGTGCCAGCACCTGGACAGGGGGCGGTCAGCCCCAGCATTTT
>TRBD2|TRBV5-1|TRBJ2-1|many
CASSLMTSGNNEQFF
TGCGCCAGCAGCTTGATGACTAGCGGGAACAATGAGCAGTTCTTC
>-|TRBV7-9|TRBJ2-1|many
CASSLKSIEQFF
TGTGCCAGCAGCTTAAAGTCCATAGAGCAGTTCTTC
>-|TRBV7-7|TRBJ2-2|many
CASSLRTVGPNTGELFF
TGTGCTAGCAGCTTAAGGACGGTCGGGCCGAACACCGGGGAGCTGTTTTTT
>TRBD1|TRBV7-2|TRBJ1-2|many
CASSPGTGNRNYGYTF
TGTGCCAGCAGCCCCGGGACAGGGAATCGTAACTATGGCTACACCTTC
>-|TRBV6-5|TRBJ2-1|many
CASSYVGGSPTYNEQFF
TGTGCCAGCAGTTACGTCGGTGGGTCCCCAACCTACAATGAGCAGTTCTTC
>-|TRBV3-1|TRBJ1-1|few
CASSQDTFSMNTEAFF
TGTGCCAGCAGCCAAGACACTTTCTCTATGAACACTGAAGCTTTCTTT
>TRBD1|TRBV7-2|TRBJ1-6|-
CASSLISLTGSSYNSPLHF
TGTGCCAGCAGCCTAATTTCCTTGACAGGGAGCTCCTATAATTCACCCCTCCACTTT
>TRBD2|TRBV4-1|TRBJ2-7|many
CASSLGLATSYEQYF
TGCGCCAGCAGCCTAGGACTAGCGACCTCCTACGAGCAGTACTTC
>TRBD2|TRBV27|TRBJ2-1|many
CASSQRWGPVGGGAYNEQFF
TGTGCCAGCAGTCAACGCTGGGGGCCTGTAGGCGGGGGGGCCTACAATGAGCAGTTCTTC
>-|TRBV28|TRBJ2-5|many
CASSSIGSQETQYF
TGTGCCAGCAGTAGCATTGGGTCTCAAGAGACCCAGTACTTC
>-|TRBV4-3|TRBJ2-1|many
CASSQAGIEQFF
TGCGCCAGCAGCCAAGCAGGGATTGAGCAGTTCTTC
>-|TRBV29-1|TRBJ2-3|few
CSVVQEELTDTQYF
TGCAGCGTTGTCCAGGAGGAGCTCACAGATACGCAGTATTTT
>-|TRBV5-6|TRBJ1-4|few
CASSLNRLSNEKLFF
TGTGCCAGCAGCTTGAACCGTTTGTCTAATGAAAAACTGTTTTTT
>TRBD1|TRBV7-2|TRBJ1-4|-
CASSLDTGDNEKLFF
TGTGCCAGCAGCTTAGATACAGGGGATAATGAAAAACTGTTTTTT
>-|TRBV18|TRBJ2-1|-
CASSLQDPGTYNEQFF
TGTGCCAGCTCACTACAAGATCCGGGGACTTACAATGAGCAGTTCTTC
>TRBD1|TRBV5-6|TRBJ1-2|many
CASSLSGGGLGYTF
TGTGCCAGCAGCTTGAGTGGAGGGGGCCTGGGCTACACCTTC
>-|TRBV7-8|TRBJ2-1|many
CASSLGRGTSYNEQFF
TGTGCCAGCAGCTTAGGACGGGGTACTTCCTACAATGAGCAGTTCTTC
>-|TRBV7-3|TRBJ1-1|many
CASSLEMNTEAFF
TGTGCCAGCAGCTTAGAGATGAACACTGAAGCTTTCTTT
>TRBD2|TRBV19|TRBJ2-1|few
CASTGGLAAGSYNEQFF
TGTGCCAGTACCGGAGGACTAGCGGCCGGCTCCTACAATGAGCAGTTCTTC
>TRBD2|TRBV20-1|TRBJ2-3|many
CSARGAGGPGLTDTQYF
TGCAGTGCTAGAGGAGCGGGAGGGCCGGGCCTCACAGATACGCAGTATTTT
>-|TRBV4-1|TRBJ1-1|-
CASSQDRGKSTEAFF
TGCGCCAGCAGCCAAGATCGGGGTAAAAGCACTGAAGCTTTCTTT
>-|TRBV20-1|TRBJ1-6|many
CSARDSANSPLHF
TGCAGTGCTAGAGATTCAGCGAATTCACCCCTCCACTTT
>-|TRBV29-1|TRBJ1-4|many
CSVLTDMELFF
TGCAGCGTCCTGACTGACATGGAACTGTTTTTT
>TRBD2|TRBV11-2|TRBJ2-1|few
CASSSLGGLAGGLEQFF
TGTGCCAGCAGCTCACTAGGGGGACTAGCGGGAGGTCTTGAGCAGTTCTTC
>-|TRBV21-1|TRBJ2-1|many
CANPPYRGSYNEQFF
TGTGCCAATCCTCCATACAGGGGATCGTACAATGAGCAGTTCTTC
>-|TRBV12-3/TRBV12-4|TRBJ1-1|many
CASSFQHTEAFF
TGTGCCAGCAGTTTTCAGCACACTGAAGCTTTCTTT
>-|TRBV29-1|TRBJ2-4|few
CSVEDTVWGNIQYF
TGCAGCGTTGAAGATACCGTTTGGGGGAACATTCAGTACTTC
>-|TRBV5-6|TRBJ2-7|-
CASSSGLYEQYF
TGTGCCAGCAGCTCCGGGCTCTACGAGCAGTACTTC
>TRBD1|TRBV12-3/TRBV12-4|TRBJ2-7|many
CASSPGNRGEQYF
TGTGCCAGCAGTCCCGGGAACAGGGGAGAGCAGTACTTC
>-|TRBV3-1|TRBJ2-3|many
CASSLQGLSLTDTQYF
TGTGCCAGCAGCCTGCAGGGACTTTCCCTCACAGATACGCAGTATTTT
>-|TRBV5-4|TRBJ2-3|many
CASSLLSGTSTDTQYF
TGTGCCAGCAGCTTGCTTTCCGGAACTAGCACAGATACGCAGTATTTT
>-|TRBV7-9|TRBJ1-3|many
CASSPQARGSGNTIYF
TGTGCCAGCAGCCCACAAGCGAGGGGCTCTGGAAACACCATATATTTT
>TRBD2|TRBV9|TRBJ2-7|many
CASSRLADNPYEQYF
TGTGCCAGCAGCCGACTAGCGGACAACCCCTACGAGCAGTACTTC
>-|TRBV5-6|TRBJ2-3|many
CASSRSGSTDTQYF
TGTGCCAGCAGCAGGTCGGGAAGCACAGATACGCAGTATTTT
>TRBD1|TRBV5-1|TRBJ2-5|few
CASSSWDRGLETQYF
TGCGCCAGCAGCTCCTGGGACAGGGGTCTAGAGACCCAGTACTTC
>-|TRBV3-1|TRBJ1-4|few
CASSQGPPGTLNEKLFF
TGTGCCAGCAGCCAAGGGCCCCCCGGGACCCTTAATGAAAAACTGTTTTTT
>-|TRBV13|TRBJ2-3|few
CASSTRSGVDTDTQYF
TGTGCCAGCAGCACACGTAGCGGAGTAGACACAGATACGCAGTATTTT
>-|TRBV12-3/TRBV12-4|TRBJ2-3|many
CASSLRALVSTDTQYF
TGTGCCAGCAGCCTCCGGGCCCTGGTGTCCACAGATACGCAGTATTTT
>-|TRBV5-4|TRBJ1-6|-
CASSSGGGSAGSPLHF
TGTGCCAGCAGCTCCGGGGGTGGGTCTGCGGGTTCACCCCTCCACTTT
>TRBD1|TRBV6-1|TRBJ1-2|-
CASSSAGQGMLYGYTF
TGTGCCAGCAGCTCCGCCGGACAGGGGATGCTCTACGGCTACACCTTC
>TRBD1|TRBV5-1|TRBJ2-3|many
CASSSTTGVTQYF
TGCGCCAGCAGCTCGACAACAGGGGTTACGCAGTATTTT
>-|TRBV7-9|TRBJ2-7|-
CASSLRDNRDEQYF
TGTGCCAGCAGCCTCCGGGACAACCGGGACGAGCAGTACTTC
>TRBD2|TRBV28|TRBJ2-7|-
CASSPRTWTSGSYNEQYF
TGTGCCAGCAGTCCCCGGACTTGGACTAGCGGGAGTTACAACGAGCAGTACTTC
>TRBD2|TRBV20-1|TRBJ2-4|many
CSARDRLAGLAKNIQYF
TGCAGTGCTAGAGATCGGCTAGCGGGCCTAGCCAAAAACATTCAGTACTTC
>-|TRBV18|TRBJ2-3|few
CASSPPRQGADTQYF
TGTGCCAGCTCACCACCGAGGCAGGGAGCAGATACGCAGTATTTT
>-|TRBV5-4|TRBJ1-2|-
CASSLPRRESLEGYTF
TGTGCCAGCAGCTTGCCACGTCGGGAGAGTTTAGAAGGCTACACCTTC
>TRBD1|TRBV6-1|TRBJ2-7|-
CASSVSPGQGPYEQYF
TGTGCCAGCAGTGTTAGTCCGGGACAGGGCCCCTACGAGCAGTACTTC
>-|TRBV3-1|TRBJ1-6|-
CASSQVRSPLHF
TGTGCCAGCAGCCAAGTGCGTTCACCCCTCCACTTT
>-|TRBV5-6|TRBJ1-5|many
CASSLWQNNQPQHF
TGTGCCAGCAGCTTGTGGCAGAACAATCAGCCCCAGCATTTT
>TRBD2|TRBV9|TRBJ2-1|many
CASSVAGGYSSYNEQFF
TGTGCCAGCAGCGTAGCGGGGGGGTATAGCTCCTACAATGAGCAGTTCTTC
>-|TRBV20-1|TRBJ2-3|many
CSARDWTCTDTQYF
TGCAGTGCTAGAGATTGGACTTGCACAGATACGCAGTATTTT